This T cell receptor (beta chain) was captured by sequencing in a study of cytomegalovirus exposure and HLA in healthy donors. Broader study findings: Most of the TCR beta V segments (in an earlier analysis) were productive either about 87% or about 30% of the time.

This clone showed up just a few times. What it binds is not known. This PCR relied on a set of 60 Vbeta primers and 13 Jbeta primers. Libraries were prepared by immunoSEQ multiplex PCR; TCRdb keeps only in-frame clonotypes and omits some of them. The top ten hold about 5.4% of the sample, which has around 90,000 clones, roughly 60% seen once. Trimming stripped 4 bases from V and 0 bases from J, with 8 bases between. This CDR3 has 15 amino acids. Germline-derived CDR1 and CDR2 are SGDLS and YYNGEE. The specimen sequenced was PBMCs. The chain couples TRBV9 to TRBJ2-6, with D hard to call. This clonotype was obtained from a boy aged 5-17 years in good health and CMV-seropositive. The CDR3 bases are TGTGCCAGCAGCTTCCTCTCCTCTGGGGCCAACGTCCTGACTTTC. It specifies CASSFLSSGANVLTF.